These 16 T cell receptor beta chains came from one sample sequenced in a study of cytomegalovirus exposure and HLA in healthy donors. The PCR ran on 60 Vbeta and 13 Jbeta primers. Generated by immunoSEQ multiplex PCR, the TCRdb table keeps only in-frame clones and is missing some. The repertoire consists of a few hundred thousand clones, with over 60% occurring once and the leading ten covering 1.5% to 2%. Sequenced material: PBMCs. These receptors were collected from a man aged 18-30 years in good health and CMV-seronegative.

The chain joins TRBV7-8 to TRBJ2-1; 9 nucleotides agree with TRBD2. CDR3 size: 16 residues. The V gene's germline CDR1 is SGHVS and CDR2 FQNEAQ. V was pared by 0 bases and J by 2 bases, with 2 bases of the junction left unmatched. The CDR3 spells CASSLAPSGAYNEQFF. The CDR3 DNA reads TGTGCCAGCAGCTTAGCGCCTAGCGGGGCCTACAATGAGCAGTTCTTC.

The V call is TRBV5-1, the J call TRBJ2-3, with 8 positions matching TRBD2. The CDR3 extends over 15 amino acids. Germline trimming cut 2 bases from V and 2 bases from J; bases unmatched to any gene: 4. Germline V gene sequence: CDR1 SGHRS, CDR2 YFSETQ. The CDR3 loop is CASSFSGVSTDTQYF. CDR3 in DNA: TGCGCCAGCAGCTTTAGCGGGGTTTCCACAGATACGCAGTATTTT.

In DNA form, the CDR3 reads TGTGCCAGCTCACCCTCCGGGACAGGGGTGGATCAGCCCCAGCATTTT. This sequence encodes CASSPSGTGVDQPQHF. The J gene is TRBJ1-5, the V gene TRBV18; 10 nucleotides line up with TRBD1. The germline V gene encodes CDR1 KGHSH and CDR2 LQKENI. This CDR3 is built from 16 residues. The J segment lost 5 bases and the V segment lost 3 bases, leaving 7 bases of the junction unmatched.

The chain joins TRBV5-4 to TRBJ2-2, with 9 bases lining up with TRBD1. The V gene's germline CDR1 is SGHNT and CDR2 YYREEE (reference sequence). J lost 7 bases, V lost 4 bases, and 14 bases had no gene match. The CDR3 totals 17 residues. CDR3 region: CASSVLQGAGTNGELFF. In nucleotides, the CDR3 is TGTGCCAGCAGCGTCCTACAGGGGGCTGGTACGAACGGGGAGCTGTTTTTT.

V usage is TRBV7-6 and J usage is TRBJ2-1; D ambiguous. In germline, CDR1 is SGHVS, CDR2 FNYEAQ. The CDR3 spans 18 residues. The V end lost 5 bases, the J end lost 3 bases, and 23 bases lay between the germline ends. The CDR3 region is CASSRTVVGARNYNEQFF. In DNA, the CDR3 is TGTGCCAGCAGCCGAACGGTCGTCGGAGCTAGAAACTACAATGAGCAGTTCTTC.

This clone was seen only a few times. At one end, the junction sequence differs from germline, possibly due to a read error. The CDR3 spells CSSSPPKTGSAEKLFF. The CDR3 DNA follows: TGTTCCAGCAGCCCGCCTAAGACAGGGTCGGCTGAAAAACTGTTTTTT. This chain uses TRBV7-9 with TRBJ1-4, with 7 bases fitting TRBD1. The CDR3 totals 16 residues. CDR1 and CDR2 (germline): SEHNR, FQNEAQ (reference sequence).

This chain uses TRBV11-3 with TRBJ2-7; D gene uncertain. CDR1 SGHNT and CDR2 YENEEA come from the germline V gene. Trimming took off 2 bases at V and 3 bases at J, with 5 bases between the two ends. The CDR3 is 12 amino acids. In nucleotides, the CDR3 is TGTGCCAGCAGCTTATCTTTCTACGAGCAGTACTTC. It encodes CASSLSFYEQYF. The full variable domain, completed using reference TRBV11-3 and TRBJ2-7, is EAGVVQSPRYKIIEKKQPVAFWCNPISGHNTLYWYLQNLGQGPELLIRYENEEAVDDSQLPKDRFSAERLKGVDSTLKIQPAELGDSAVYLCASSLSFYEQYFGPGTRLTVT.

The V call is TRBV7-9, the J call TRBJ2-7, with TRBD1 as a possible D gene (6 bases). Germline V gene data show CDR1 as SEHNR and CDR2 as FQNEAQ (reference sequence). The CDR3 is 12 residues long. Trimming removed 4 bases at V and 6 bases at J, with 10 bases between. The CDR3 sequence is CASSSTGFEQYF. The CDR3 DNA reads TGTGCCAGCAGCTCTACAGGGTTCGAGCAGTACTTC.

The chain recombines TRBV4-3 with TRBJ2-1; the D is unclear. The CDR3 has 17 residues. V was trimmed by 0 bases and J by 0 bases, leaving 12 bases between them. Germline loops: CDR1 LGHNA, CDR2 YSLEER. The CDR3 sequence: CASSQDSVASSYNEQFF. The CDR3 DNA reads as TGCGCCAGCAGCCAAGACAGCGTGGCGAGCTCCTACAATGAGCAGTTCTTC.

This chain's CDR3 is CASSRQLTGSDTGELFF. The CDR3 DNA is TGTGCCAGCTCGCGTCAATTGACAGGGTCTGACACCGGGGAGCTGTTTTTT. This chain links TRBV18 with TRBJ2-2, with 7 bases matching TRBD1. Germline V gene lookup returns CDR1 KGHSH and CDR2 LQKENI. The CDR3 runs to 17 residues. The V gene end was trimmed by 6 bases and the J gene end by 3 bases; junction bases not matched to a gene: 13. Filled out from reference TRBV18 and TRBJ2-2, the complete variable domain reads NAGVMQNPRHLVRRRGQEARLRCSPMKGHSHVYWYRQLPEEGLKFMVYLQKENIIDESGMPKERFSAEFPKEGPSILRIQQVVRGDSAAYFCASSRQLTGSDTGELFFGEGSRLTVL.

The V call is TRBV28, the J call TRBJ2-3; D perhaps matches TRBD2 (6 bases). The CDR3 is 15 amino acids. With 4 bases removed from V and 0 bases from J, the gap between germline ends came to 11 bases. Germline V lookup: CDR1 MDHEN, CDR2 SYDVKM. The CDR3 nucleotides are TGTGCCAGCAGTTCACCTAGCGTGAGCACAGATACGCAGTATTTT. Encoded protein: CASSSPSVSTDTQYF.

V gene TRBV20-1 combines with J gene TRBJ1-3; D unclear. The CDR3 runs to 11 residues. Trimming cost V 3 bases and J 4 bases, with 4 bases left between them. The V gene's germline CDR1 is DFQATT and CDR2 SNEGSKA (reference sequence). CDR3 bases: TGCAGTGCTAGCTCCGGAAACACCATATATTTT. Translated: CSASSGNTIYF.

Written as DNA, the CDR3 is TGTGCCAGCCCAAGTAGTTGGCGGTCAGATACGCAGTATTTT. Encoded protein: CASPSSWRSDTQYF. The chain links TRBV6-1 to TRBJ2-3; D is unclear. The CDR3 has 14 residues. Trimming stripped 8 bases from V and 4 bases from J, with 16 bases between. Germline lookup yields CDR1 MNHNS and CDR2 SASEGT.

The J gene is TRBJ2-1, the V gene TRBV7-9; D uncertain. V was pared by 2 bases and J by 2 bases, with 16 bases between. The germline gives CDR1 SEHNR, CDR2 FQNEAQ (reference sequence). This CDR3 contains 17 residues. The CDR3 loop is CASSLPLGRLPYNEQFF. The CDR3 coding sequence is TGTGCCAGCAGCTTACCCCTCGGCAGGCTTCCCTACAATGAGCAGTTCTTC.

V gene TRBV30 combines with J gene TRBJ2-7, with TRBD2 as a possible D gene (5 bases). V shed 2 bases and J shed 4 bases, with 9 bases lying between them. Germline V lookup: CDR1 GTSNPN, CDR2 SVGIG (reference sequence). The CDR3 runs 12 residues. DNA for the CDR3: TGTGCCTGGAGTCGTACGGGATACGAGCAGTACTTC. Translated: CAWSRTGYEQYF.

The J gene is TRBJ1-1, the V gene TRBV19; 7 bases are shared with TRBD1. The CDR3 extends over 14 amino acids. Germline V gives CDR1 LNHDA, CDR2 SQIVND (reference sequence). V trimming: 5 bases; J trimming: 3 bases; junction bases outside the gene matches: 6. In DNA, the CDR3 is TGTGCCAGTAGTCTGGGACAGCCGCACACTGAAGCTTTCTTT. Translated: CASSLGQPHTEAFF.